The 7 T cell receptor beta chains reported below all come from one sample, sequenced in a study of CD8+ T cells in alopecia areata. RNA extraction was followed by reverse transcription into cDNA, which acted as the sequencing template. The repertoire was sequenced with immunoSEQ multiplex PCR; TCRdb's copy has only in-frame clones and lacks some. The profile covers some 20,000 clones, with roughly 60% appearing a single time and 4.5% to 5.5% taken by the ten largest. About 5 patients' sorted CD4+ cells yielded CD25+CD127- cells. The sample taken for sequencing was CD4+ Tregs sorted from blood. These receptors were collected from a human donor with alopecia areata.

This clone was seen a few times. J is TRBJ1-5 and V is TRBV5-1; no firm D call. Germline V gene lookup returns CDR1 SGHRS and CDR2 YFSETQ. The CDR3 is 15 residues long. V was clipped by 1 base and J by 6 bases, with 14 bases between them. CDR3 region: CASSLMGGDGQPQHF. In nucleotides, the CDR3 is TGCGCCAGCAGCTTGATGGGAGGCGATGGTCAGCCCCAGCATTTT.

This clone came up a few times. The CDR3 bases are TGCGCCAGCAGCCAGCAAAGGGGGGGCACTGAAGCTTTCTTT. As protein: CASSQQRGGTEAFF. J is TRBJ1-1 and V is TRBV4-1; D may be TRBD1 (6 bases). Trimming left V 3 bases short and J 4 bases short, with 12 bases between. Germline V gives CDR1 MGHRA, CDR2 YSYEKL. The CDR3 extends over 14 amino acids.

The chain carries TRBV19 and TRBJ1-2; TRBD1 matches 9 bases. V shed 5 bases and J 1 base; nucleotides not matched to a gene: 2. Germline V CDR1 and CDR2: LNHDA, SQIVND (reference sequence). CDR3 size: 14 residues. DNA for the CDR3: TGTGCCAGTAGTGGGGACAGGGATAACTATGGCTACACCTTC. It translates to CASSGDRDNYGYTF.

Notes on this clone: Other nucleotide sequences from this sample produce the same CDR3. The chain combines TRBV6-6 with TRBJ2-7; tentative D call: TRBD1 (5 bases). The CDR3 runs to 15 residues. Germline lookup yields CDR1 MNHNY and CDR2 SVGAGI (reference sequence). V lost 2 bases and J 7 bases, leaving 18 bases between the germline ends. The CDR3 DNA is TGTGCCAGCAGTTACGGGCCCAACCGGCAGGGTGAGCAGTACTTC. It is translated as CASSYGPNRQGEQYF.

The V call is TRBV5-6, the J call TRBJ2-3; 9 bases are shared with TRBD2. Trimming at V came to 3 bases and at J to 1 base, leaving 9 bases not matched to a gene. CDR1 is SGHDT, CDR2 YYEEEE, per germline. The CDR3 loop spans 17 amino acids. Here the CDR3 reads CASSSTTRLAGTDTQYF. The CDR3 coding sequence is TGTGCCAGCAGCTCGACAACTAGACTAGCGGGCACAGATACGCAGTATTTT. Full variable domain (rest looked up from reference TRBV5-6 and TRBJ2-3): DAGVTQSPTHLIKTRGQQVTLRCSPKSGHDTVSWYQQALGQGPQFIFQYYEEEERQRGNFPDRFSGHQFPNYSSELNVNALLLGDSALYLCASSSTTRLAGTDTQYFGPGTRLTVL.

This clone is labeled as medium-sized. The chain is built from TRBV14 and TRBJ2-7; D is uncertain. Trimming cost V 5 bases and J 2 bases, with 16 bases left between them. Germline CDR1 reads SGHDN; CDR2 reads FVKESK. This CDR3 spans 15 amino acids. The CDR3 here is CASSELGPLTYEQYF. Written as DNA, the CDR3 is TGTGCCAGCAGCGAGCTTGGGCCGCTGACCTACGAGCAGTACTTC.

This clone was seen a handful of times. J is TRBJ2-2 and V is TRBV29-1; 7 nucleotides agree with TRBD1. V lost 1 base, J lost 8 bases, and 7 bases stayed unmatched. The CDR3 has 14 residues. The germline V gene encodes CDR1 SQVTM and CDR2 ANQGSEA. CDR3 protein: CSVEAKGAQGELFF. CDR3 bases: TGCAGCGTTGAAGCGAAGGGGGCTCAAGGGGAGCTGTTTTTT.